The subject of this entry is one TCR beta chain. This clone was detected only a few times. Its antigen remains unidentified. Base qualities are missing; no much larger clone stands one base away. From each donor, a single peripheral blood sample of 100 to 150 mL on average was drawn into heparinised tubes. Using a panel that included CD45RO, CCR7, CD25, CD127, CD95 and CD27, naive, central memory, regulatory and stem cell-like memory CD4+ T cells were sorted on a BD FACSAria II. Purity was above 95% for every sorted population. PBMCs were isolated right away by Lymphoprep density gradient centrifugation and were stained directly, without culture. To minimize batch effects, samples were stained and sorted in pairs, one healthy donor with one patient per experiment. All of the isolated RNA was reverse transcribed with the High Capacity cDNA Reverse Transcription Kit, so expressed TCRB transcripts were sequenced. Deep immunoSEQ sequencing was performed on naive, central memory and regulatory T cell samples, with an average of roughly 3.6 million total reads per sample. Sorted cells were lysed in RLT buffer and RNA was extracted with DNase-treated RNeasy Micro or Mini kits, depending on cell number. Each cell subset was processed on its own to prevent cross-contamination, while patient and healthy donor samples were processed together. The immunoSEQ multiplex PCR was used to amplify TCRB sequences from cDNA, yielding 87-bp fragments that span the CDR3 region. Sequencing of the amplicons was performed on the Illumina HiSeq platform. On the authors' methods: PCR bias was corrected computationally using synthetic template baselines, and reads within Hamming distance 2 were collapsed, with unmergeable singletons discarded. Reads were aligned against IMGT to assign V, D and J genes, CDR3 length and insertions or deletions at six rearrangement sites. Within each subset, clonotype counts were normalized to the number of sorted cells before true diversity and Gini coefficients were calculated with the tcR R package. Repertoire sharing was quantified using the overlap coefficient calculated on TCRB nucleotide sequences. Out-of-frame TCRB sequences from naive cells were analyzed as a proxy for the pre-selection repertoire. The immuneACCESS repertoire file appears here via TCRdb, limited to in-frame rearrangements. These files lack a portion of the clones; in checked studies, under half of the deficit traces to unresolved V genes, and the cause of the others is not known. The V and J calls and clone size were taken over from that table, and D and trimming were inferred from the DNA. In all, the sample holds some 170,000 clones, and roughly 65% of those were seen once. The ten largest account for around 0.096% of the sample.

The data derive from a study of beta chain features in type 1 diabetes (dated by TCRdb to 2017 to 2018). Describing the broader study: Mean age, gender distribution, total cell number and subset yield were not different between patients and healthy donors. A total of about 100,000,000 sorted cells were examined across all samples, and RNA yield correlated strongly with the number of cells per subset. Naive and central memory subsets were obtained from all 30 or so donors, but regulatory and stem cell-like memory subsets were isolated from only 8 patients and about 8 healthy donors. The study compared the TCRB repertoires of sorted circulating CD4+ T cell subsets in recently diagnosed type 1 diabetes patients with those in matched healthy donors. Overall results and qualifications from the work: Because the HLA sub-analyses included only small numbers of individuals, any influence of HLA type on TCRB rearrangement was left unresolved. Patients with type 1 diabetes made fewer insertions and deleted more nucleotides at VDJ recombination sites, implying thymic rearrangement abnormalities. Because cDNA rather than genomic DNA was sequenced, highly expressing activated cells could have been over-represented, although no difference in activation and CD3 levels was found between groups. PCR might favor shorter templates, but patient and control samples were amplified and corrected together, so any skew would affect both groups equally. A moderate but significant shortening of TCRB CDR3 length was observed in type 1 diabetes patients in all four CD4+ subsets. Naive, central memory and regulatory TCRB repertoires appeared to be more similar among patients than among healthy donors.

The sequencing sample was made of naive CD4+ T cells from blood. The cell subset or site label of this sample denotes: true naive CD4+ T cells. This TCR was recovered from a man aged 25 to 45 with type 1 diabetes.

Read as DNA, the sequence is TGTGCCAGCAGCTTCACACAAACTAGCACAGATACGCAGTATTTT. Translated, this gives CASSFTQTSTDTQYF. The rearrangement combines TRBV7-2 with TRBJ2-3, with the D gene too uncertain to name. The CDR3 holds 15 amino acids from the cysteine to the phenylalanine. This entry keeps only the CDR3 DNA: 45 bases, framed from base 1. The germline V gene supplies CDR1 SGHTA and CDR2 FQGNSA. Deletion took 3 bases off V and 0 bases off J, with a span of 10 bases between the germline ends.